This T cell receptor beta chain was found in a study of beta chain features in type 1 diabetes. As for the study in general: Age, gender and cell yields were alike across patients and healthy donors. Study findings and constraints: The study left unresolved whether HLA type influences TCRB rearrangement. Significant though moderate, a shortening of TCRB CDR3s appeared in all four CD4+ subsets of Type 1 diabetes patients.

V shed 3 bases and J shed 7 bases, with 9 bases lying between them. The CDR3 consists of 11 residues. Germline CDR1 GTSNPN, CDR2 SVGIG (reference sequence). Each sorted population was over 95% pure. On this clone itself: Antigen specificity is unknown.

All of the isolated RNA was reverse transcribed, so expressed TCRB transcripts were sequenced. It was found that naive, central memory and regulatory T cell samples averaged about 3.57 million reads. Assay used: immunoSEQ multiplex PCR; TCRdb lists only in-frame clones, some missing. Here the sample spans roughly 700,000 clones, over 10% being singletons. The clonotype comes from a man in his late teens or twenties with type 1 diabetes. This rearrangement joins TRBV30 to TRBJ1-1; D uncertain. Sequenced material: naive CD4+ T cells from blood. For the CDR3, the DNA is TGTGCCTGGAGGGCTGGCAGTGAAGCTTTCTTT. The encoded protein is CAWRAGSEAFF.